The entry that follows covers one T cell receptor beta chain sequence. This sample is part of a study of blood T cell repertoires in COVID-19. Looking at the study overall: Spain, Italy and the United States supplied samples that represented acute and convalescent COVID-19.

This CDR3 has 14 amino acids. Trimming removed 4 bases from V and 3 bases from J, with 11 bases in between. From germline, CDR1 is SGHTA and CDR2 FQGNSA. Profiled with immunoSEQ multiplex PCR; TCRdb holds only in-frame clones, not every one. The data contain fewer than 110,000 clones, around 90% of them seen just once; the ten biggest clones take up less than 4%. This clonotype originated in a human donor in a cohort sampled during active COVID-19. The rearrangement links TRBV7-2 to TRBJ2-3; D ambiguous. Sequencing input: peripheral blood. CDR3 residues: CASSSVPKTDTQYF. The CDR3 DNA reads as TGTGCCAGCAGCTCAGTCCCCAAAACAGATACGCAGTATTTT.